Listed below are T cell receptor beta chains from one sample, sequenced in a study of response to subunit inactivated influenza vaccine. TCRdb re-derived calls from the RT-PCR reads in MiXCR, one entry per CDR3 protein. The table has around 320,000 distinct CDR3 sequences, about 20% seen once. The sample was PBMCs from blood, taken about 19 months after vaccination. Every receptor here comes from a man between 50 and 75 years old who received an inactivated influenza vaccine. The CDR3 runs from the conserved cysteine through the conserved F or W. The order of the fields is clone size, V gene, J gene, D gene, CDR3 DNA, CDR3 protein. A D gene is named only where the DNA matches it firmly. Size is stated for part of the rows, as once, few or many counts, or as a class when the clone is expanded.

size: few; V: TRBV27; J: TRBJ1-6; D: NA; DNA: TGTGCCAGCAGTCGTTCCGGGACCTCCGTGGGGAATTCACCCCTCCACTTT; CDR3: CASSRSGTSVGNSPLHF
size: NA; V: TRBV30; J: TRBJ1-4; D: NA; DNA: TGTGCCTGGAGTGTAGGGTCTGCTAATGAAAAACTGTTTTTT; CDR3: CAWSVGSANEKLFF
size: NA; V: TRBV11-2; J: TRBJ2-3; D: TRBD2; DNA: TGTGCCAGCAGCTTAGAAGGGGCTCACGGTAGCGGGAGGGTTCGCACAGATACGCAGTATTTT; CDR3: CASSLEGAHGSGRVRTDTQYF
size: NA; V: TRBV12-3/TRBV12-4; J: TRBJ1-5; D: TRBD1; DNA: TGTACCAGCTCGCACAGGGGAAATCAGCCCCAGCATTTT; CDR3: CTSSHRGNQPQHF
size: many; V: TRBV18; J: TRBJ1-2; D: TRBD1; DNA: TGTGCCAGCTCGCTGGACGGGACAGGGATCTATGGCTACACCTTC; CDR3: CASSLDGTGIYGYTF
size: few; V: TRBV29-1; J: TRBJ2-1; D: NA; DNA: TGCAGCGTTGGATCCCAGCGCCCGGGAACTGAGCAGTTCTTC; CDR3: CSVGSQRPGTEQFF
size: few; V: TRBV15; J: TRBJ2-1; D: TRBD2; DNA: TGTGCCACCAGCAGTAAACTAGCGGGAGGGCATGATGAGCAGTTCTTC; CDR3: CATSSKLAGGHDEQFF
size: NA; V: TRBV20-1; J: TRBJ2-7; D: TRBD2; DNA: TGCAGTGCTAGAGACCGGGACTACCTCTACGAGCAGTACTTC; CDR3: CSARDRDYLYEQYF
size: NA; V: TRBV4-1; J: TRBJ2-5; D: TRBD2; DNA: TGCGCCAGCAGCCAAGGGGAGACTAGCGGAGAGACCCAGTACTTC; CDR3: CASSQGETSGETQYF
size: many; V: TRBV18; J: TRBJ2-2; D: TRBD1; DNA: TGTGCCAGCTCGACAGGGTACACCGGGGAGCTGTTTTTT; CDR3: CASSTGYTGELFF
size: few; V: TRBV11-1; J: TRBJ1-5; D: TRBD1; DNA: TGTGCCAGCAAACCCGGGACAGGGGATCAGCCCCAGCATTTT; CDR3: CASKPGTGDQPQHF
size: few; V: TRBV10-3; J: TRBJ1-2; D: NA; DNA: TGTGCCATCAGTGAGAGCAGCTATGGCTACACCTTC; CDR3: CAISESSYGYTF
size: few; V: TRBV20-1; J: TRBJ2-5; D: NA; DNA: TGCAGTGCTAGTAGAGAGTCGGCCCAGTACTTC; CDR3: CSASRESAQYF
size: few; V: TRBV25-1; J: TRBJ1-3; D: TRBD1; DNA: TGTGCCAGCAGTGGCATACCGGGACAGGGGTATGGAAACACCATATATTTT; CDR3: CASSGIPGQGYGNTIYF
size: NA; V: TRBV18; J: TRBJ1-1; D: NA; DNA: TGTGCCAGCTCACCAGTCTCACGGAACACTGAAGCTTTCTTT; CDR3: CASSPVSRNTEAFF
size: few; V: TRBV6-2/TRBV6-3; J: TRBJ1-4; D: NA; DNA: TGTGCCAGCAGTTACTCGGCCAGGAATGAAAAACTGTTTTTT; CDR3: CASSYSARNEKLFF
size: few; V: TRBV5-1; J: TRBJ2-7; D: NA; DNA: TGCGCCAGTAAAAGGACGGATGCCTACGAGCAGTACTTC; CDR3: CASKRTDAYEQYF
size: NA; V: TRBV21-1; J: TRBJ2-7; D: NA; DNA: TGTGCCAGCCAGGGGACGCACGAGCAGTACTTC; CDR3: CASQGTHEQYF
size: NA; V: TRBV4-1; J: TRBJ2-3; D: TRBD2; DNA: TGCGCCAGCAGCCAAGATGCGGGGGTAGTAGATACGCAGTATTTT; CDR3: CASSQDAGVVDTQYF
size: NA; V: TRBV12-3/TRBV12-4; J: TRBJ1-2; D: NA; DNA: TGTGCCAGCAGTTTAGGCCGGGCGGGGGGGCACGAAAGGCCCTACACCTTC; CDR3: CASSLGRAGGHERPYTF
size: few; V: TRBV20-1; J: TRBJ1-2; D: TRBD1; DNA: TGCAGTGCAGGGAGCTTTGGGACAGAATATGGCTACACCTTC; CDR3: CSAGSFGTEYGYTF
size: few; V: TRBV12-3/TRBV12-4; J: TRBJ1-6; D: NA; DNA: TGTGCCAGCAGTTTAATGGCTAATTCACCCCTCCACTTT; CDR3: CASSLMANSPLHF
size: NA; V: TRBV5-1; J: TRBJ1-1; D: TRBD1; DNA: TGCGCCAGCAGCTACGCCGGGACAGGCTCCAACACTGAAGCTTTCTTT; CDR3: CASSYAGTGSNTEAFF
size: few; V: TRBV6-5; J: TRBJ2-2; D: TRBD1; DNA: TGTGCCAGCAGTTACTCATCGTGGCGTCAGGGGGCGTCGGGGGAGCTGTTTTTT; CDR3: CASSYSSWRQGASGELFF
size: NA; V: TRBV7-9; J: TRBJ2-7; D: TRBD1; DNA: TGTGCCAGCAGCTCTTATCAGGGGGCTTTCCACGAGCAGTACTTC; CDR3: CASSSYQGAFHEQYF
size: NA; V: TRBV7-2; J: TRBJ1-5; D: TRBD1; DNA: TGTGCCAGCAGCTCACAGGGGTACAATCAGCCCCAGCATTTT; CDR3: CASSSQGYNQPQHF
size: few; V: TRBV20-1; J: TRBJ2-7; D: NA; DNA: TGCAGTGCTAGAGTTACGGGAGTAGACGAGCAGTACTTC; CDR3: CSARVTGVDEQYF
size: NA; V: TRBV11-2; J: TRBJ2-1; D: NA; DNA: TGTGCCAGCAGCTTACTCGGGGCCCGGTCCTACAATGAGCAGTTCTTC; CDR3: CASSLLGARSYNEQFF
size: NA; V: TRBV28; J: TRBJ2-7; D: NA; DNA: TGTGCCAGCAGTGTTCGACTCTCCTACGAGCAGTACTTC; CDR3: CASSVRLSYEQYF
size: NA; V: TRBV2; J: TRBJ2-3; D: NA; DNA: TGTGCCAGCAGGAACCCCTCCGGCGGTGGGGGCACAGATACGCAGTATTTT; CDR3: CASRNPSGGGGTDTQYF
size: NA; V: TRBV20-1; J: TRBJ2-1; D: NA; DNA: TGCAGTGCTAGAGTCCACTACAAAGGGACCTACAATGAGCAGTTCTTC; CDR3: CSARVHYKGTYNEQFF
size: NA; V: TRBV20-1; J: TRBJ1-2; D: NA; DNA: TGCAGTGCTTTTAGCCGGGACAACTATGGCTACACCTTC; CDR3: CSAFSRDNYGYTF
size: NA; V: TRBV6-2/TRBV6-3; J: TRBJ1-3; D: NA; DNA: TGTGCCAGCAGTTACCTCGGCGGGGGCTCTGGAAACACCATATATTTT; CDR3: CASSYLGGGSGNTIYF
size: once; V: TRBV7-2; J: TRBJ2-1; D: NA; DNA: TGTGCCAGCAGCTTAGTTCCGAGAAGTGAGCAGTTCTTC; CDR3: CASSLVPRSEQFF
size: many; V: TRBV6-1; J: TRBJ1-5; D: TRBD1; DNA: TGTGCCAGCCCTACGGAAAGGACAGGGGATAATCAGCCCCAGCATTTT; CDR3: CASPTERTGDNQPQHF
size: few; V: TRBV7-9; J: TRBJ1-2; D: NA; DNA: TGTGCCAGCAGCTTAGATACAGGGTTGGGTGGCTACACCTTC; CDR3: CASSLDTGLGGYTF
size: many; V: TRBV27; J: TRBJ1-6; D: NA; DNA: TGTGCCAGCTCTCTTTTCGGCGCAGGGTCTTCACCCCTCCACTTT; CDR3: CASSLFGAGSSPLHF
size: NA; V: TRBV6-2/TRBV6-3; J: TRBJ1-4; D: NA; DNA: TGTGCCAGCAGTTACTCGGGGACGGATAATGAAAAACTGTTTTTT; CDR3: CASSYSGTDNEKLFF
size: few; V: TRBV20-1; J: TRBJ1-5; D: TRBD1; DNA: TGCAGTGCTCTACAGGGGGGGTCAGATCAGCCCCAGCATTTT; CDR3: CSALQGGSDQPQHF
size: few; V: TRBV7-2; J: TRBJ2-7; D: NA; DNA: TGTGCCAGCAGCTTAGCCGACAGCTATGCCTACGAGCAGTACTTC; CDR3: CASSLADSYAYEQYF
size: few; V: TRBV12-3/TRBV12-4; J: TRBJ2-1; D: TRBD2; DNA: TGTGCCAGCACCCTACTGGGGGGGACTATACACAATGAGCAGTTCTTC; CDR3: CASTLLGGTIHNEQFF
size: few; V: TRBV4-3; J: TRBJ1-6; D: NA; DNA: TGCGCCAGCAGCCAAGCCGAAGGGAACAATTCACCCCTCCACTTT; CDR3: CASSQAEGNNSPLHF
size: many; V: TRBV7-9; J: TRBJ1-5; D: NA; DNA: TGTGCCAGCAGCCAGGCAGGGGTTAGCAATCAGCCCCAGCATTTT; CDR3: CASSQAGVSNQPQHF
size: NA; V: TRBV4-3; J: TRBJ2-7; D: NA; DNA: TGCGCCAGCAGCCAAGATAGCGTTCGACAAGAGCAGTACTTC; CDR3: CASSQDSVRQEQYF
size: few; V: TRBV19; J: TRBJ2-2; D: NA; DNA: TGTGCCAGTAGTATTCGGGGATGGGAGCTGTTTTTT; CDR3: CASSIRGWELFF
size: NA; V: TRBV18; J: TRBJ2-7; D: NA; DNA: TGTGCCAGCTCATCTTACAGGGACATCTACGAGCAGTACTTC; CDR3: CASSSYRDIYEQYF
size: NA; V: TRBV7-9; J: TRBJ1-2; D: NA; DNA: TGTGCCAGCAGCTTAAATAAGGACGAATCCTTC; CDR3: CASSLNKDESF
size: once; V: TRBV12-3/TRBV12-4; J: TRBJ2-3; D: NA; DNA: TGTGCCAGCAGCCCGGGCCCCAAGAGGGATACGCAGTATTTT; CDR3: CASSPGPKRDTQYF
size: NA; V: TRBV20-1; J: TRBJ2-7; D: TRBD2; DNA: TGCAGTGCTAGAGATCTAGCGGGAGATCTCTACGAGCAGTACTTC; CDR3: CSARDLAGDLYEQYF
size: NA; V: TRBV3-1; J: TRBJ2-3; D: NA; DNA: TGTGCCAGCAGCCCTCGACTGACAGATACGCAGTATTTT; CDR3: CASSPRLTDTQYF
size: NA; V: TRBV23-1; J: TRBJ2-3; D: NA; DNA: TGCGCCAGAAAAAGGAGGTCTGCAGCGCAGTATTTT; CDR3: CARKRRSAAQYF
size: few; V: TRBV24-1; J: TRBJ2-3; D: TRBD2; DNA: TGTGCCACCAGTGACCCGACACCTAGCGGGGGGGCCACAGATACGCAGTATTTT; CDR3: CATSDPTPSGGATDTQYF
size: many; V: TRBV9; J: TRBJ1-4; D: NA; DNA: TGTGCCAGCAGCGAGACGGACGGTGCAACTAATGAAAAACTGTTTTTT; CDR3: CASSETDGATNEKLFF
size: NA; V: TRBV25-1; J: TRBJ2-1; D: NA; DNA: TGTGCCAGCAGTGACCACGGGACCCCCGTCACTGAGCAGTTCTTC; CDR3: CASSDHGTPVTEQFF
size: few; V: TRBV3-1; J: TRBJ2-2; D: NA; DNA: TGTGCCAGCACCACAGTAGGGTCCGGGGAGCTGTTTTTT; CDR3: CASTTVGSGELFF
size: NA; V: TRBV12-3/TRBV12-4; J: TRBJ1-2; D: NA; DNA: TGTGCCAGCAGTATCGACAGGACCTATGGCTACACCTTC; CDR3: CASSIDRTYGYTF
size: few; V: TRBV24-1; J: TRBJ2-3; D: NA; DNA: TGTGCCACCAGTGATTTGGGCAGAACGAATCCGCAGTATTTT; CDR3: CATSDLGRTNPQYF
size: NA; V: TRBV10-3; J: TRBJ2-5; D: NA; DNA: TGTGCCATCTCACAGGCCGATGGGGAGACCCAGTACTTC; CDR3: CAISQADGETQYF
size: few; V: TRBV5-6; J: TRBJ1-2; D: NA; DNA: TGTGCCAGCAACGGGGCCAACTATGGCTACACCTTC; CDR3: CASNGANYGYTF